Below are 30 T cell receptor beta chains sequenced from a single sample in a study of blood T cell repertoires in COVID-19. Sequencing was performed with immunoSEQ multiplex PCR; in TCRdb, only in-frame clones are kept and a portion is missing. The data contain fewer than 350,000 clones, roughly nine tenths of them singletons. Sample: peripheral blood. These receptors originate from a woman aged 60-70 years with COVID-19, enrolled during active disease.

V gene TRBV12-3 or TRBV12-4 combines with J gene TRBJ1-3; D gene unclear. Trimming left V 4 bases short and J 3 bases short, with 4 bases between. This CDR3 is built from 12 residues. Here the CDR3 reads CASSYLGNTIYF. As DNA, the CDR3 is TGTGCCAGCAGTTATCTTGGAAACACCATATATTTT.

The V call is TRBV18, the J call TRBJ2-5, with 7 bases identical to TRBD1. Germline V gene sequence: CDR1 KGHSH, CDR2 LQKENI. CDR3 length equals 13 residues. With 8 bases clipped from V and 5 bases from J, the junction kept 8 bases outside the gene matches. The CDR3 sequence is CASLQGIGETQYF. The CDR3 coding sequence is TGTGCCAGCCTACAGGGGATCGGGGAGACCCAGTACTTC.

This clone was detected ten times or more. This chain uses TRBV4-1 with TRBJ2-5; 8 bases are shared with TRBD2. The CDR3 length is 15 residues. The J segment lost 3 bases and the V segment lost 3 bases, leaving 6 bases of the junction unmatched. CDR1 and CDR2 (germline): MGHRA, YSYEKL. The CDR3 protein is CASSQAGLGEETQYF. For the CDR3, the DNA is TGCGCCAGCAGCCAGGCGGGACTAGGGGAAGAGACCCAGTACTTC.

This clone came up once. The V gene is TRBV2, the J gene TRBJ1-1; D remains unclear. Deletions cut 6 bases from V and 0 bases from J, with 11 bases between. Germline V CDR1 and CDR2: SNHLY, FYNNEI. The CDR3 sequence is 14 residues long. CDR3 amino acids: CASSQSRLNTEAFF. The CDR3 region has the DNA TGTGCCAGCAGCCAAAGCAGGCTGAACACTGAAGCTTTCTTT.

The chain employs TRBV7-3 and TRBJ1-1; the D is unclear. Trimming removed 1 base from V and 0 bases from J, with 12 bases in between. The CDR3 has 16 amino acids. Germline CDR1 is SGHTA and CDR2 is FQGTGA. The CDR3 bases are TGTGCCAGCAGCTTAATTGGCGGGGAAATGAACACTGAAGCTTTCTTT. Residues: CASSLIGGEMNTEAFF.

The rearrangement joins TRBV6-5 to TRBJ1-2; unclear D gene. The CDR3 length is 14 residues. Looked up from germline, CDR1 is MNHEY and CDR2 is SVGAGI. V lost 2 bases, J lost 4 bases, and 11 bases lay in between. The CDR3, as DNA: TGTGCCAGCAGTTACGCGCCCACCGGCTATGGCTACACCTTC. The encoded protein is CASSYAPTGYGYTF.

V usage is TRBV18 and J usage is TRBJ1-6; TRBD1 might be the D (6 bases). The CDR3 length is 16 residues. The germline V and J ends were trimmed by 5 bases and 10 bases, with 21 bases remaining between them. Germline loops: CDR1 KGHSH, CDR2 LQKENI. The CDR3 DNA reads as TGTGCCAGCTCATCGGAAAGCTGGGGGCGAGGATCACCCCTCCACTTT. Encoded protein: CASSSESWGRGSPLHF.

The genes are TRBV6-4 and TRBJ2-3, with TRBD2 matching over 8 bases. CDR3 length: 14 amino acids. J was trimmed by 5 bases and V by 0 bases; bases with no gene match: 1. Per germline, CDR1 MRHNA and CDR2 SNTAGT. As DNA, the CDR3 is TGTGCCAGCAGTGACTCCGCGGGGGGAGATACGCAGTATTTT. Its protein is CASSDSAGGDTQYF.

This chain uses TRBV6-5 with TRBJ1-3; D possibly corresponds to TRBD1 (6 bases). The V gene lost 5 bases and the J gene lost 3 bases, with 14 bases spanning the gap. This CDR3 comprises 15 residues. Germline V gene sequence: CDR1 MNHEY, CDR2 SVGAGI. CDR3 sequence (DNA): TGTGCCAGCAGTCCACAAGGGGGAGTTGGAAACACCATATATTTT. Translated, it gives CASSPQGGVGNTIYF.

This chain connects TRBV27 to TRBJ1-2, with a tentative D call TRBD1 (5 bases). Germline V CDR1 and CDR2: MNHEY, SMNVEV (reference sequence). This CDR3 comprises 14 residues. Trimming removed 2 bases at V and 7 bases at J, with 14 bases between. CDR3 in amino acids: CASSLQAGPGGYTF. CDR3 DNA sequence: TGTGCCAGCAGTTTACAGGCAGGGCCAGGTGGCTACACCTTC.

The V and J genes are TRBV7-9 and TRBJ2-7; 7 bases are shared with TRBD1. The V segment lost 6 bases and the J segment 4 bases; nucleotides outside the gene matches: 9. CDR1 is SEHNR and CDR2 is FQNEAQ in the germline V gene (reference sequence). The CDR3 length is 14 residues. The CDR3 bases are TGTGCCAGCAGGGCTACAGGGGAAGGGTACGAGCAGTACTTC. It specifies CASRATGEGYEQYF.

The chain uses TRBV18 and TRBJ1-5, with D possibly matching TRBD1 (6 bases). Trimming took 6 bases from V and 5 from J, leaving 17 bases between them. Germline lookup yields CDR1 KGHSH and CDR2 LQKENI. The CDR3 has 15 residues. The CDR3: CASSVTTGLDQPQHF. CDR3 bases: TGTGCCAGCTCCGTAACTACAGGGTTGGATCAGCCCCAGCATTTT.

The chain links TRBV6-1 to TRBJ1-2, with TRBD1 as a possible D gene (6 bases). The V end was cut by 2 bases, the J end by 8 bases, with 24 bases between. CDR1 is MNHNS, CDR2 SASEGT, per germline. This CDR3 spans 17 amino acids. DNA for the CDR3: TGTGCCAGCAGTGAATTGGGGGGGGGCGGCAGGACTAAAGGCTACACCTTC. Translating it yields CASSELGGGGRTKGYTF.

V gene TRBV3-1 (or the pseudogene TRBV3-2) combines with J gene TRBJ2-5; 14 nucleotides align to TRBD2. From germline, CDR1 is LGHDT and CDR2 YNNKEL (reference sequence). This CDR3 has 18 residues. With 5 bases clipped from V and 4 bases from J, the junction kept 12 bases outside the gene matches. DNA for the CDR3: TGTGCCAGCAGCGTTCGACTAGCGGGGGGGCCTTGGGGAGAGACCCAGTACTTC. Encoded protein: CASSVRLAGGPWGETQYF.

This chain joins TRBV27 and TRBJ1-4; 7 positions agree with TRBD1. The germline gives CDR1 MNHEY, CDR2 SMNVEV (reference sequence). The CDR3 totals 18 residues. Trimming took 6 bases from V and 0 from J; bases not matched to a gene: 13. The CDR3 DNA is TGTGCCAGCAGCCCAAGGGCAGGGGGGCTCGCAACTAATGAAAAACTGTTTTTT. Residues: CASSPRAGGLATNEKLFF.

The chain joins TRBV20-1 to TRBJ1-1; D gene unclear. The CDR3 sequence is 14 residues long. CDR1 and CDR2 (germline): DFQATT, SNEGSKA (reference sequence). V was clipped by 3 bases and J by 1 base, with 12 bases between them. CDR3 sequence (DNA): TGCAGTGCTAGTATACAGAGACCGAACACTGAAGCTTTCTTT. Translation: CSASIQRPNTEAFF.

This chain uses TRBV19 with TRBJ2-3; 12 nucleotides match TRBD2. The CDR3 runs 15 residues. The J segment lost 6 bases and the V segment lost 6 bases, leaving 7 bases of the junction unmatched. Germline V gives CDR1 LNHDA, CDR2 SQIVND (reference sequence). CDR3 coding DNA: TGTGCCAGTAGCACCGTCCTAGCGGGGGGGGATACGCAGTATTTT. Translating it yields CASSTVLAGGDTQYF.

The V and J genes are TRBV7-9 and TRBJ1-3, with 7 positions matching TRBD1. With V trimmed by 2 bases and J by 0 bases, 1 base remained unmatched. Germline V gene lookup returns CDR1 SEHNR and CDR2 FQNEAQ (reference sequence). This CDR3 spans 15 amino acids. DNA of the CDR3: TGTGCCAGCAGCTTAACAGGGGTCTCTGGAAACACCATATATTTT. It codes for CASSLTGVSGNTIYF. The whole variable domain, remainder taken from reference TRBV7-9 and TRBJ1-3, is DTGVSQNPRHKITKRGQNVTFRCDPISEHNRLYWYRQTLGQGPEFLTYFQNEAQLEKSRLLSDRFSAERPKGSFSTLEIQRTEQGDSAMYLCASSLTGVSGNTIYFGEGSWLTVV.

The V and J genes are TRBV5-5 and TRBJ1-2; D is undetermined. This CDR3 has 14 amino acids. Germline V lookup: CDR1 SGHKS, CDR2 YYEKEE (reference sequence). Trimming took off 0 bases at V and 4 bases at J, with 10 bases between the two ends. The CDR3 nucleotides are TGTGCCAGCAGCTTGGGGGAGGGAATCTATGGCTACACCTTC. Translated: CASSLGEGIYGYTF.

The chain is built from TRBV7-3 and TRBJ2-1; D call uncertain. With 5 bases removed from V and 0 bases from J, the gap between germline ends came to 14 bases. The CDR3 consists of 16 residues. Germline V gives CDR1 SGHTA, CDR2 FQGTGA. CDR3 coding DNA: TGTGCCAGCAGCCCTCCGGAGACGAGCTCCTACAATGAGCAGTTCTTC. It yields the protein CASSPPETSSYNEQFF. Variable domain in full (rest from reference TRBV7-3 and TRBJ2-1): GAGVSQTPSNKVTEKGKYVELRCDPISGHTALYWYRQSLGQGPEFLIYFQGTGAADDSGLPNDRFFAVRPEGSVSTLKIQRTERGDSAVYLCASSPPETSSYNEQFFGPGTRLTVL.

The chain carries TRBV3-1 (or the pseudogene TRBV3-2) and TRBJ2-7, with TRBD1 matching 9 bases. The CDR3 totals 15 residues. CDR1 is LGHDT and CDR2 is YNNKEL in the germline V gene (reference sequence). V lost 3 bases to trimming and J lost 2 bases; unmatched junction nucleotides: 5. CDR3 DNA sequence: TGTGCCAGCAGCCAGGGGGGACAGGGAACCTACGAGCAGTACTTC. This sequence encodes CASSQGGQGTYEQYF.

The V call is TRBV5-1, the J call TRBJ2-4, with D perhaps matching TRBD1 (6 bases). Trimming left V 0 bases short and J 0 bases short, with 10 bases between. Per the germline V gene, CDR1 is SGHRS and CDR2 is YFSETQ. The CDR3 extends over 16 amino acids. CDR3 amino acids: CASSLAGQVAKNIQYF. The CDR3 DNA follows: TGCGCCAGCAGCTTGGCGGGACAAGTAGCCAAAAACATTCAGTACTTC.

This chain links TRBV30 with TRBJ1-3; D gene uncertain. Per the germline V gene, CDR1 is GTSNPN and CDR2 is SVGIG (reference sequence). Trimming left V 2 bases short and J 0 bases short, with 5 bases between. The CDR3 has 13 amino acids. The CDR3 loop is CAWSINSGNTIYF. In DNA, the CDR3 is TGTGCCTGGAGTATCAACTCTGGAAACACCATATATTTT.

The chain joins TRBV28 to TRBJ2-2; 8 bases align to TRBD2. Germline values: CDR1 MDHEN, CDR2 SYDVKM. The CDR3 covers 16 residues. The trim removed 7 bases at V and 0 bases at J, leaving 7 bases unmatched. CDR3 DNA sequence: TGTGCCAGCACCACCGGGGGGGGCGCGAACACCGGGGAGCTGTTTTTT. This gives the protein CASTTGGGANTGELFF. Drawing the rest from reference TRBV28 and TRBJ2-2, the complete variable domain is DVKVTQSSRYLVKRTGEKVFLECVQDMDHENMFWYRQDPGLGLRLIYFSYDVKMKEKGDIPEGYSVSREKKERFSLILESASTNQTSMYLCASTTGGGANTGELFFGEGSRLTVL.

As DNA, the CDR3 is TGTGCCAGCAGTTTGCGAAGTAGCAATCAGCCCCAGCATTTT. This gives the protein CASSLRSSNQPQHF. The rearrangement links TRBV27 to TRBJ1-5; D is ambiguous. The V gene lost 3 bases and the J gene lost 0 bases, with 6 bases spanning the gap. This CDR3 has 14 amino acids. Germline-derived CDR1 and CDR2 are MNHEY and SMNVEV (reference sequence).

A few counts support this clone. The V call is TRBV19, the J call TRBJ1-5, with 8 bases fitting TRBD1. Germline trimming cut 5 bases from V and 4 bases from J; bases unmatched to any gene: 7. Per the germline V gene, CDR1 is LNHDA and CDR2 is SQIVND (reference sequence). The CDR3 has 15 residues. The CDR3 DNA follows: TGTGCCAGTAGTGGACCCCGACAGGGGAATCAGCCCCAGCATTTT. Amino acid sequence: CASSGPRQGNQPQHF.

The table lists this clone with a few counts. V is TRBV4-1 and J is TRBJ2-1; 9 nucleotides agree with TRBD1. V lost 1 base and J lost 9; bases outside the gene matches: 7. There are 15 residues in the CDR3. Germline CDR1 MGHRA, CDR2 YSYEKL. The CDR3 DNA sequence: TGCGCCAGCAGCCAAGGGGACAGGGAAATTAGTGAGCAGTTCTTC. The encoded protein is CASSQGDREISEQFF.

Here the CDR3 reads CASSLVVREKLFF. CDR3 nucleotides: TGTGCCAGTAGTTTGGTTGTGAGGGAAAAACTGTTTTTT. The chain uses TRBV19 and TRBJ1-4; D is unresolved. The V gene lost 5 bases and the J gene lost 8 bases, with 12 bases spanning the gap. From germline, CDR1 is LNHDA and CDR2 SQIVND (reference sequence). The CDR3 is 13 residues long.

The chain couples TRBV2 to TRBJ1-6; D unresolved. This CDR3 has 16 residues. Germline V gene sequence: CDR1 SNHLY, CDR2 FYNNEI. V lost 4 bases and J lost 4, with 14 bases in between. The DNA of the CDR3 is TGTGCCAGCAGTGGCAATGTTCTTCGGTATAATTCACCCCTCCACTTT. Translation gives CASSGNVLRYNSPLHF.

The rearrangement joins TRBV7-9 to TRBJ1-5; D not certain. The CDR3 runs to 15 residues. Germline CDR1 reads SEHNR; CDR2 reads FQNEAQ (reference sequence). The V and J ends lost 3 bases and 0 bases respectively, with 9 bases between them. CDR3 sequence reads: CASSFYANSNQPQHF. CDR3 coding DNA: TGTGCCAGCAGCTTCTATGCTAATAGCAATCAGCCCCAGCATTTT.